Each of the 10 T cell receptor beta chains below was sequenced from the same sample in a study of T cell responses to AZD1222 COVID-19 vaccine. The repertoire was sequenced with immunoSEQ multiplex PCR; TCRdb's copy has only in-frame clones and lacks some. Of about 180,000 clones in the sample, around 88% were seen once. This specimen was peripheral blood, taken on day 0 of AZD1222 vaccination. The receptors come from an adult in good health.

This clone was counted a single time. The chain carries TRBV27 and TRBJ1-5, with a tentative D call TRBD1 (5 bases). Trimming stripped 4 bases from V and 4 bases from J, with 11 bases between. The V gene's germline CDR1 is MNHEY and CDR2 SMNVEV (reference sequence). CDR3 length: 14 residues. The CDR3 loop is CASSSDGGNQPQHF. CDR3 bases: TGTGCCAGCAGTTCCGACGGGGGAAATCAGCCCCAGCATTTT.

This sequence joins TRBV29-1 and TRBJ2-2; 9 bases fit TRBD1. The CDR3 contains 13 residues. In germline, CDR1 is SQVTM, CDR2 ANQGSEA. J gave up 5 bases and V 4 bases, and 2 bases lay outside the gene matches. CDR3 DNA sequence: TGCAGCGTTGGCGGACAGGGGACCGGGGAGCTGTTTTTT. It encodes CSVGGQGTGELFF.

The chain employs TRBV6-5 and TRBJ1-2; D call uncertain. V was pared by 4 bases and J by 4 bases, with 7 bases between. The CDR3 runs to 12 residues. Germline CDR1 is MNHEY and CDR2 is SVGAGI. The DNA of the CDR3 is TGTGCCAGCAGTTCCACCCTCTATGGCTACACCTTC. Translation: CASSSTLYGYTF.

V is TRBV10-1 and J is TRBJ2-3, with TRBD1 identical over 8 bases. The ends lost 6 bases at V and 6 bases at J; junction bases unmatched: 5. The CDR3 is 13 residues long. Germline V gene data show CDR1 as WNHNN and CDR2 as SYGVQD (reference sequence). CDR3 DNA: TGCGCCAGCAGAGGACAGGGAAGCGATACGCAGTATTTT. Residues: CASRGQGSDTQYF.

The CDR3, as DNA: TGTGCCAGCAGCTTAGCGCTAACAGGTGGAAACACCATATATTTT. Its protein product is CASSLALTGGNTIYF. The gene calls are TRBV7-8 and TRBJ1-3; possibly TRBD1 for D (5 bases). Between the trimmed V and J ends, which lost 0 bases and 3 bases, there was a span of 9 bases. The CDR3 loop spans 15 amino acids. Germline values: CDR1 SGHVS, CDR2 FQNEAQ. The whole variable domain, remainder taken from reference TRBV7-8 and TRBJ1-3, is GAGVSQSPRYKVAKRGQDVALRCDPISGHVSLFWYQQALGQGPEFLTYFQNEAQLDKSGLPSDRFFAERPEGSVSTLKIQRTQQEDSAVYLCASSLALTGGNTIYFGEGSWLTVV.

This rearrangement joins TRBV28 to TRBJ1-3; 10 bases are a match to TRBD1. The V gene end was trimmed by 6 bases and the J gene end by 4 bases; junction bases not matched to a gene: 12. The CDR3 loop spans 17 amino acids. The germline V gene encodes CDR1 MDHEN and CDR2 SYDVKM. DNA of the CDR3: TGTGCCAGCAGCCAACCCCGGGACAGGGGAGCCGGAAACACCATATATTTT. Encoded protein: CASSQPRDRGAGNTIYF.

The chain links TRBV18 to TRBJ1-4; TRBD1 is a possible D gene (5 bases). The CDR3 is 15 amino acids. CDR1 and CDR2 (germline): KGHSH, LQKENI. V lost 0 bases and J 8 bases, leaving 13 bases between the germline ends. The CDR3 region has the DNA TGTGCCAGCTCACCACCGGGCAGGGCTTACGAAAAACTGTTTTTT. It is translated as CASSPPGRAYEKLFF.

The chain recombines TRBV29-1 with TRBJ2-1; perhaps TRBD2 as D (6 bases). Per the germline V gene, CDR1 is SQVTM and CDR2 is ANQGSEA. V was pared by 4 bases and J by 0 bases, with 22 bases between. The CDR3 loop spans 18 amino acids. The CDR3 spells CSVAWSSGGISSYNEQFF. In DNA form, the CDR3 reads TGCAGCGTTGCTTGGAGTAGCGGAGGGATTAGCTCCTACAATGAGCAGTTCTTC.

V is TRBV7-9 and J is TRBJ1-1; possibly TRBD1 for D (5 bases). Germline V gene data show CDR1 as SEHNR and CDR2 as FQNEAQ (reference sequence). The V end was cut by 1 base, the J end by 0 bases, with 9 bases between. The CDR3 covers 15 residues. CDR3: CASSLVQGMNTEAFF. The CDR3 coding sequence is TGTGCCAGCAGCTTAGTTCAGGGAATGAACACTGAAGCTTTCTTT. Full variable domain (rest looked up from reference TRBV7-9 and TRBJ1-1): DTGVSQNPRHKITKRGQNVTFRCDPISEHNRLYWYRQTLGQGPEFLTYFQNEAQLEKSRLLSDRFSAERPKGSFSTLEIQRTEQGDSAMYLCASSLVQGMNTEAFFGQGTRLTVV.

The count of this clone is one. The V and J genes are TRBV6-5 and TRBJ2-7, with a possible D match to TRBD2 (6 bases). The germline V gene encodes CDR1 MNHEY and CDR2 SVGAGI. This CDR3 region has 16 residues. Trimming shortened V by 2 bases and J by 4 bases, and 18 bases separated the two germline ends. This chain's CDR3 is CASSYGVKGTGYEQYF. In DNA, the CDR3 is TGTGCCAGCAGTTACGGGGTGAAGGGGACTGGTTACGAGCAGTACTTC.